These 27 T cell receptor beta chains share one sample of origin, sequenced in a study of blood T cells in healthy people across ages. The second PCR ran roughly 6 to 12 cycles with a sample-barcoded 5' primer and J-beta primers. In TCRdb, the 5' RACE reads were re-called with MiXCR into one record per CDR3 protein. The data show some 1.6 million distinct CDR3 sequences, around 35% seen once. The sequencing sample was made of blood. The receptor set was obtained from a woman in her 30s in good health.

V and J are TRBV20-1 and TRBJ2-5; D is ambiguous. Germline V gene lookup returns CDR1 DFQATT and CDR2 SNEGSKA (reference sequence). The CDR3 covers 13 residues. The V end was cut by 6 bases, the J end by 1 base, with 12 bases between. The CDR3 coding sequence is TGCAGTGCCAGCCGGCTGGGCCAAGAGACCCAGTACTTC. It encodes CSASRLGQETQYF.

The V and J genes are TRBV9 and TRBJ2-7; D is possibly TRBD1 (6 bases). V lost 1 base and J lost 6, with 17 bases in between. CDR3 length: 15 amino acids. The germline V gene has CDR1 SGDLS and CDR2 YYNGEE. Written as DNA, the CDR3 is TGTGCCAGCAGCGTAAGGGCAGGGGCTCCCTGCGAGCAGTACTTC. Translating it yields CASSVRAGAPCEQYF.

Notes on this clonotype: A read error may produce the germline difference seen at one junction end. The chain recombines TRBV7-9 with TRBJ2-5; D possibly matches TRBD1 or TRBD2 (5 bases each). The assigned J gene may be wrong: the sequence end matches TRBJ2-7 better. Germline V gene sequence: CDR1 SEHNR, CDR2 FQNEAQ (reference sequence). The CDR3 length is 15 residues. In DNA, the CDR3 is TGTTCCAGCAGCTCGCAGGGAGCCTCCTTCTACGAGCAGTACTTC. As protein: CSSSSQGASFYEQYF.

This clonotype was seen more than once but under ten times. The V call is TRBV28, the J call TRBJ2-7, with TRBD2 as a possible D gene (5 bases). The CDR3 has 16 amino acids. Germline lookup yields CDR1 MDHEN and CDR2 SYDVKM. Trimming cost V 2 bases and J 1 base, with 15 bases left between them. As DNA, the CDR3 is TGTGCCAGCAGTTTAATCTCTAGCCCTAGGTCCTACGAGCAGTACTTC. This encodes CASSLISSPRSYEQYF.

The CDR3 nucleotides read TGTGCCAGCAGCCAAGATGTGGGTAAGAATGAGCAGTTCTTC. Its translation is CASSQDVGKNEQFF. The chain combines TRBV14 with TRBJ2-1, with D unresolved. CDR3 length: 14 amino acids. Trimming removed 0 bases from V and 7 bases from J, with 10 bases in between. Germline CDR1 is SGHDN and CDR2 is FVKESK.

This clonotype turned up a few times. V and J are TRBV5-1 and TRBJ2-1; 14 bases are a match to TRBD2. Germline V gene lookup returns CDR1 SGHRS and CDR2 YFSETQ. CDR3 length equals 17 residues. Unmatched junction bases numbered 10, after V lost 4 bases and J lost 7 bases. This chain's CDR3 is CASSPGLAGGLWNEQFF. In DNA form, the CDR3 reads TGCGCCAGCAGCCCAGGACTAGCGGGGGGACTATGGAATGAGCAGTTCTTC.

Here the CDR3 reads CASSSSINVTGVKDYGYTF. The CDR3 nucleotides read TGTGCCAGCAGCTCCTCGATCAACGTGACAGGGGTTAAGGACTATGGCTACACCTTC. This chain links TRBV7-9 with TRBJ1-2, with TRBD1 identical over 8 bases. The V segment lost 4 bases and the J segment 3 bases; nucleotides outside the gene matches: 19. The CDR3 consists of 19 residues. Germline V CDR1 and CDR2: SEHNR, FQNEAQ (reference sequence).

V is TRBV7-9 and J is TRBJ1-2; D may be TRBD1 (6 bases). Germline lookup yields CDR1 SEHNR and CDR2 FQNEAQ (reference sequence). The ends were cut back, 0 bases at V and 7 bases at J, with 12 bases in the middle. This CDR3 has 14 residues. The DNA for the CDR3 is TGTGCCAGCAGCTTAGCTGGGGGCGCGCGTGGCTACACCTTC. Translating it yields CASSLAGGARGYTF.

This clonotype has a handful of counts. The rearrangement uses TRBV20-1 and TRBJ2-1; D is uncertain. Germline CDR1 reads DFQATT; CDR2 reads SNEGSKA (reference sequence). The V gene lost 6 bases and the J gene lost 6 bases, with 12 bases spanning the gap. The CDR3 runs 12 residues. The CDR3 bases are TGCAGTGCCCCGCTAGTAGTCAATGAGCAGTTCTTC. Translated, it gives CSAPLVVNEQFF.

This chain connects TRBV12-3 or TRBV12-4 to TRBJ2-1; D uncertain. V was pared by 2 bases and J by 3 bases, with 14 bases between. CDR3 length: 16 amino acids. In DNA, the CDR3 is TGTGCCAGCAGTTTAATTGGTGTGTCATACTACAATGAGCAGTTCTTC. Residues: CASSLIGVSYYNEQFF.

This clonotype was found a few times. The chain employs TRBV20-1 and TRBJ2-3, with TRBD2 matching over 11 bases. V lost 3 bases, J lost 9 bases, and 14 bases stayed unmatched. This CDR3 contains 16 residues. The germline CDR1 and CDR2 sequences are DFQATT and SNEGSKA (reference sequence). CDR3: CSASNALTSGAPTQYF. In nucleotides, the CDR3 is TGCAGTGCTAGTAACGCCTTGACTAGCGGGGCCCCCACGCAGTATTTT.

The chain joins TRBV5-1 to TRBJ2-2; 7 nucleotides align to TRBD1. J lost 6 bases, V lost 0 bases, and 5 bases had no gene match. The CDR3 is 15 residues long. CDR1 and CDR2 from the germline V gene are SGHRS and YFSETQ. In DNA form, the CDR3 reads TGCGCCAGCAGCTTGGGACAGGGATACGCCGGGGAGCTGTTTTTT. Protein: CASSLGQGYAGELFF.

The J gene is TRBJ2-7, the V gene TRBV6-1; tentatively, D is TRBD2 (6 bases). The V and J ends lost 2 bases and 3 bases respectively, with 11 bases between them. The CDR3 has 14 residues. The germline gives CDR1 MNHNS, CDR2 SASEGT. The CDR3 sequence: CASSELRDFYEQYF. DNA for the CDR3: TGTGCCAGCAGTGAATTGCGGGACTTCTACGAGCAGTACTTC.

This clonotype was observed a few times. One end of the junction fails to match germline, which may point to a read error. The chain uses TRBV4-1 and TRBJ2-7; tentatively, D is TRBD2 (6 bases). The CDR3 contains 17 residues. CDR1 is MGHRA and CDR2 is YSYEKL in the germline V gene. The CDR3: CASSQDWEDGLYYGQYF. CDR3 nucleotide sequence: TGCGCCAGCAGCCAAGATTGGGAGGACGGCCTGTACTACGGGCAGTACTTC.

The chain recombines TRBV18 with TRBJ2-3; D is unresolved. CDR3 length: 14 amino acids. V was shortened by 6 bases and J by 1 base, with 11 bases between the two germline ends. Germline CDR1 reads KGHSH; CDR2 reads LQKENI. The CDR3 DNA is TGTGCCAGCTCCCGATATGACGGCACAGATACGCAGTATTTT. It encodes CASSRYDGTDTQYF.

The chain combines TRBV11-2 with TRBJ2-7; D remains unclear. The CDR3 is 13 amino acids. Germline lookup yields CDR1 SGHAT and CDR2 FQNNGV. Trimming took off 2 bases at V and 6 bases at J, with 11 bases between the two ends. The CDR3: CASSLTPYGEQYF. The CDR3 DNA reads TGTGCCAGCAGCTTAACCCCATATGGCGAGCAGTACTTC.

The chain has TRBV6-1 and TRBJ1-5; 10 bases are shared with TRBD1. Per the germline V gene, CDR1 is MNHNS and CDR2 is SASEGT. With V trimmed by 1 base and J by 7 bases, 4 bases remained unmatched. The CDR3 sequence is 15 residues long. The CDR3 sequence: CASSEGQGAWQPQHF. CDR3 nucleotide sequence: TGTGCCAGCAGTGAAGGACAGGGGGCATGGCAGCCCCAGCATTTT.

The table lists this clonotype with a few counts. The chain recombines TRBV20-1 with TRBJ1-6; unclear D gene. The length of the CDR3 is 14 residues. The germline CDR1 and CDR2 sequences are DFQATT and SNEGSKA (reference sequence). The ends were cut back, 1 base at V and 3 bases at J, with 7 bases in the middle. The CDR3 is CSARAGSYNSPLHF. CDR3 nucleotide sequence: TGCAGTGCTAGAGCTGGGAGCTATAATTCACCCCTCCACTTT.

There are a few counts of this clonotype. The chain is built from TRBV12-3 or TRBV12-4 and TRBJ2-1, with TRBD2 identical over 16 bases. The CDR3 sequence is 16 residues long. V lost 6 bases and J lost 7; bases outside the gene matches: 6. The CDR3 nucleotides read TGTGCCAGCAGCGGGACTAGCGGGAGGGCCCGGAATGAGCAGTTCTTC. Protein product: CASSGTSGRARNEQFF.

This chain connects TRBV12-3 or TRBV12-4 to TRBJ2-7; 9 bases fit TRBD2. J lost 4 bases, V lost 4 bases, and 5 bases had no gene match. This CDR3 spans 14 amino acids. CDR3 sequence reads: CASSYSGRVYEQYF. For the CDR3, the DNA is TGTGCCAGCAGTTATAGCGGGAGAGTATACGAGCAGTACTTC.

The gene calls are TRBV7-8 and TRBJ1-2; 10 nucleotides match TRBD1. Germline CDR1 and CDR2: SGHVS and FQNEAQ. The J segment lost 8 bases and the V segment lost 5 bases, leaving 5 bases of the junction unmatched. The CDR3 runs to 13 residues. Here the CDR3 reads CASSMTGGEGYTF. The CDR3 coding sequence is TGTGCCAGCAGCATGACAGGGGGCGAGGGCTACACCTTC.

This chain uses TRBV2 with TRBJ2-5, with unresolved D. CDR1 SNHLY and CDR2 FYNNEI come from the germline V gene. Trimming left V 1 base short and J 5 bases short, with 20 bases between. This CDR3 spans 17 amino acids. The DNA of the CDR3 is TGTGCCAGCAGTGAAGGTGTAAACATCCAGATAGGGGAGACCCAGTACTTC. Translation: CASSEGVNIQIGETQYF.

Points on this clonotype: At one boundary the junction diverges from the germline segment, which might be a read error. The CDR3 loop reads CASSLAPLFSGGNTDMQYF. CDR3 DNA: TGTGCCAGCAGTTTAGCACCCCTTTTCAGTGGGGGCAACACAGATATGCAGTATTTT. The chain employs TRBV12-3 or TRBV12-4 and TRBJ2-3; perhaps TRBD1 as D (6 bases). CDR3 length: 19 residues.

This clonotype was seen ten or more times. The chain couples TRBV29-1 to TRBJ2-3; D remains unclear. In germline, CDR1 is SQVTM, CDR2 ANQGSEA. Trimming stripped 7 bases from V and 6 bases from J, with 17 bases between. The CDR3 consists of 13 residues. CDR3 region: CSARDEATDTQYF. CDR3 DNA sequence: TGCAGCGCCCGAGATGAGGCCACCGATACGCAGTATTTT.

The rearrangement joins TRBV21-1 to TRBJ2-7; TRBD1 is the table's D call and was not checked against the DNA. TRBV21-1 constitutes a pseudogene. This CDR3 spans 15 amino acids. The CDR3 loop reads CASSKGVSRAYEQYF. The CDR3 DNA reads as TGTGCCAGCAGCAAAGGGGTCAGCAGGGCCTACGAGCAGTACTTC.

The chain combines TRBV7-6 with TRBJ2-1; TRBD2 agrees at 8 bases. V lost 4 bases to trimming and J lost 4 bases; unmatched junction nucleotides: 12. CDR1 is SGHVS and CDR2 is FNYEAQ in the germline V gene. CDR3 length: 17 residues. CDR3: CASSSRSGKYLYNEQFF. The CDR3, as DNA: TGTGCCAGCAGCTCCCGTAGCGGGAAGTACTTATACAATGAGCAGTTCTTC.

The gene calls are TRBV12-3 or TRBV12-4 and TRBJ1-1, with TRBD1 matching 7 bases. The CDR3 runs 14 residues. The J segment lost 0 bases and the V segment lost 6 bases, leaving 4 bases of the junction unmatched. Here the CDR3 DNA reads TGTGCCAGCAGCTTTGACAGGGTGAACACTGAAGCTTTCTTT. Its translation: CASSFDRVNTEAFF.